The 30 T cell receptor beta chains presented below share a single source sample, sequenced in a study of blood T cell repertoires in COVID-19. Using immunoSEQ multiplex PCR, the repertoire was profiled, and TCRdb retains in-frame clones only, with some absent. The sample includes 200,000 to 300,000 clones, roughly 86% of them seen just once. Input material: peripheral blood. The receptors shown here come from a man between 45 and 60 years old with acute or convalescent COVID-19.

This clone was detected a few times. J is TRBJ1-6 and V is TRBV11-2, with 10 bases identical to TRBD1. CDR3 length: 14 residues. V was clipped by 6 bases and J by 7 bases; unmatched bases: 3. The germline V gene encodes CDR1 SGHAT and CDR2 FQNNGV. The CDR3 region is CASSRTGGNSPLHF. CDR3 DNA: TGTGCCAGCAGTAGGACAGGGGGAAATTCACCCCTCCACTTT.

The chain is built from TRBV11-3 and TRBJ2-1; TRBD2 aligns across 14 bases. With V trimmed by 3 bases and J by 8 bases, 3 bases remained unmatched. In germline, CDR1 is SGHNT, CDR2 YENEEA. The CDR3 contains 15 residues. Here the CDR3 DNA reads TGTGCCAGCAGCTTGGGGACTAGCGGGAGCTATGAGCAGTTCTTC. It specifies CASSLGTSGSYEQFF.

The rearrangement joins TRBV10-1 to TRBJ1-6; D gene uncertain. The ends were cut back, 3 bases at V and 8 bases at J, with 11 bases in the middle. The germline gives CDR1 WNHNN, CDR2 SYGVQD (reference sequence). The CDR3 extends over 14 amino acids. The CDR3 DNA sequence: TGCGCCAGCAGTGACCTTCTCGGTGATTCACCCCTCCACTTT. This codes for CASSDLLGDSPLHF.

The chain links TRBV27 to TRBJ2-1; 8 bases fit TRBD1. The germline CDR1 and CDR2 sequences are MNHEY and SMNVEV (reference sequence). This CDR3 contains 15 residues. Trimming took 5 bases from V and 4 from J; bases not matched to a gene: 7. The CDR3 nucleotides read TGTGCCAGCAGTCGGACAGGGACGGCTTACAATGAGCAGTTCTTC. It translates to CASSRTGTAYNEQFF.

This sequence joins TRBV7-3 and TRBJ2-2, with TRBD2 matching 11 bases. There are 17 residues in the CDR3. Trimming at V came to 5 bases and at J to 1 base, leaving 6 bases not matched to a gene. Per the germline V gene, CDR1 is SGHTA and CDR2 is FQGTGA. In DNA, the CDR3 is TGTGCCAGCAGCGCCCGAACTAGCGGGGGGAACACCGGGGAGCTGTTTTTT. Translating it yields CASSARTSGGNTGELFF.

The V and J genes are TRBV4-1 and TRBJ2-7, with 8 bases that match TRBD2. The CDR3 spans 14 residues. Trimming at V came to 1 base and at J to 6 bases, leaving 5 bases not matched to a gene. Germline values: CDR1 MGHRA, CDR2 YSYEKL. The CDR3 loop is CASSQAAGEIEQYF. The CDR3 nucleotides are TGCGCCAGCAGCCAAGCAGCGGGAGAGATCGAGCAGTACTTC.

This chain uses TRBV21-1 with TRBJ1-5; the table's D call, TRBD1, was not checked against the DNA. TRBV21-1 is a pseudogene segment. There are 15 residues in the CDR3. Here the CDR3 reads CASSKVAYSNQPQHF. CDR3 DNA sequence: TGTGCCAGCAGCAAAGTGGCTTATAGCAATCAGCCCCAGCATTTT.

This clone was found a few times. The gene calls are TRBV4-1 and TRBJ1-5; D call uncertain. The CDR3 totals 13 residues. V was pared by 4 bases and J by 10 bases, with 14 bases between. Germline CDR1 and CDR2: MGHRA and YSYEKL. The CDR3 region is CASSPNFWAPQHF. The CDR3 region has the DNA TGCGCCAGCAGCCCGAATTTCTGGGCACCCCAGCATTTT.

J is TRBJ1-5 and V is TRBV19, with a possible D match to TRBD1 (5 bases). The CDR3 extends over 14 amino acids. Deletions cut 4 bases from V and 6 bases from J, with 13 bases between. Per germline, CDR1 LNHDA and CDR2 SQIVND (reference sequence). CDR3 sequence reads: CASSTQGGIQPQHF. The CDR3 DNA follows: TGTGCCAGTAGTACGCAGGGAGGTATTCAGCCCCAGCATTTT.

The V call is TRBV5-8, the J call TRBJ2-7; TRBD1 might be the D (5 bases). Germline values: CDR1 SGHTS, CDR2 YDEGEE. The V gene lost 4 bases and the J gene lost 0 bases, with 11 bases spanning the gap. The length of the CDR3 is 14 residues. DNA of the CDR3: TGTGCCAGCAGCCGCTCGGACATCTCCTACGAGCAGTACTTC. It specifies CASSRSDISYEQYF. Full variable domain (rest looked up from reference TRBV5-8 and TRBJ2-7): EAGVTQSPTHLIKTRGQQATLRCSPISGHTSVYWYQQALGLGLQFLLWYDEGEERNRGNFPPRFSGRQFPNYSSELNVNALELEDSALYLCASSRSDISYEQYFGPGTRLTVT.

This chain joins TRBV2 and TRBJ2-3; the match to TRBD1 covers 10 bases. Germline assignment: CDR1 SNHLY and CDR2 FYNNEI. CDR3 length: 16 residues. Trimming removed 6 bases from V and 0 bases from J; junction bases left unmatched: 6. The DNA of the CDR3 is TGTGCCAGCAGGGGGGACAGGGGACCTAGCACAGATACGCAGTATTTT. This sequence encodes CASRGDRGPSTDTQYF.

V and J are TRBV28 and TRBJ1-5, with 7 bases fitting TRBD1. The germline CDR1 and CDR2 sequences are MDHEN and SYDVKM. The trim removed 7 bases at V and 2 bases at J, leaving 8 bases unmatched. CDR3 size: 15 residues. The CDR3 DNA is TGTGCCAGCACCGAAGGGGGCGCGGGCAATCAGCCCCAGCATTTT. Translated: CASTEGGAGNQPQHF.

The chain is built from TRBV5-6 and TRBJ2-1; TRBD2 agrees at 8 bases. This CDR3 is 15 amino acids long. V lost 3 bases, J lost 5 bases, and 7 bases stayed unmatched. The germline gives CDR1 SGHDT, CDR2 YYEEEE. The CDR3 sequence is CASSWGTSQHNEQFF. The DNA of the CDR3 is TGTGCCAGCAGCTGGGGGACTAGTCAGCACAATGAGCAGTTCTTC.

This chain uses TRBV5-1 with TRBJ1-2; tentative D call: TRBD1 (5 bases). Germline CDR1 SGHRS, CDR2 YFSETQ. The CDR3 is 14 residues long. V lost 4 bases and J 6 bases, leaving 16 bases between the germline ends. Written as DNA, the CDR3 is TGCGCCAGCAGCCCCTCTCTGACAGCGAATGGCTACACCTTC. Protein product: CASSPSLTANGYTF. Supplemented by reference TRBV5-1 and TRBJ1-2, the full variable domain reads KAGVTQTPRYLIKTRGQQVTLSCSPISGHRSVSWYQQTPGQGLQFLFEYFSETQRNKGNFPGRFSGRQFSNSRSEMNVSTLELGDSALYLCASSPSLTANGYTFGSGTRLTVV.

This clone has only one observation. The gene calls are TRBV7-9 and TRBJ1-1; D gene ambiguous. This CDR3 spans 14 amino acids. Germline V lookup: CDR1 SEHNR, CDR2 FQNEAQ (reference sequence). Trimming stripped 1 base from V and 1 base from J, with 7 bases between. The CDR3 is CASSLDARNTEAFF. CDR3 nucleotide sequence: TGTGCCAGCAGCTTAGATGCCAGGAACACTGAAGCTTTCTTT.

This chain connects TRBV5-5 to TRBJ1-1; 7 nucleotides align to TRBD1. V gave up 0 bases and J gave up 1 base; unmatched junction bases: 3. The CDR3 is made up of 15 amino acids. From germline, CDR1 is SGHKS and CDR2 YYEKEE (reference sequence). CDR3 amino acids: CASSLEGQRNTEAFF. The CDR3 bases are TGTGCCAGCAGCTTGGAGGGACAGCGGAACACTGAAGCTTTCTTT.

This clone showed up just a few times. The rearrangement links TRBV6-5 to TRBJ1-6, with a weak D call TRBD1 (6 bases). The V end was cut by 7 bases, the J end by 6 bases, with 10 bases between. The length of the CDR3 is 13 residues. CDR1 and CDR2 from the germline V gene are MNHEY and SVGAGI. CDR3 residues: CASKRTANSPLHF. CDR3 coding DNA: TGTGCCAGCAAGCGGACAGCTAATTCACCCCTCCACTTT.

Here the CDR3 reads CASSHGAGGTYEQYF. The CDR3 DNA follows: TGTGCCAGCAGCCACGGGGCGGGAGGTACCTACGAGCAGTACTTC. V usage is TRBV11-3 and J usage is TRBJ2-7; TRBD2 matches at 8 bases. The CDR3 extends over 15 amino acids. CDR1 SGHNT and CDR2 YENEEA come from the germline V gene. V lost 5 bases to trimming and J lost 2 bases; unmatched junction nucleotides: 8. The full variable domain, in which reference TRBV11-3 and TRBJ2-7 provide the parts outside the CDR3, is EAGVVQSPRYKIIEKKQPVAFWCNPISGHNTLYWYLQNLGQGPELLIRYENEEAVDDSQLPKDRFSAERLKGVDSTLKIQPAELGDSAVYLCASSHGAGGTYEQYFGPGTRLTVT.

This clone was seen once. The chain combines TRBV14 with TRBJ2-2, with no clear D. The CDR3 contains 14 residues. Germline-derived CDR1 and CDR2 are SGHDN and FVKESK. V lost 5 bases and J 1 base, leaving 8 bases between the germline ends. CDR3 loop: CASSATVNTGELFF. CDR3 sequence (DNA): TGTGCCAGCAGCGCCACAGTGAACACCGGGGAGCTGTTTTTT.

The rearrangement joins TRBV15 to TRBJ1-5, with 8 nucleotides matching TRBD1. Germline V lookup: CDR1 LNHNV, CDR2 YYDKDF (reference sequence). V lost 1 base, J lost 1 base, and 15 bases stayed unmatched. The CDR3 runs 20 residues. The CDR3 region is CATSRVYGRTGRASNQPQHF. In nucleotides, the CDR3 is TGTGCCACCAGCAGAGTCTATGGCAGGACAGGGCGGGCGAGCAATCAGCCCCAGCATTTT.

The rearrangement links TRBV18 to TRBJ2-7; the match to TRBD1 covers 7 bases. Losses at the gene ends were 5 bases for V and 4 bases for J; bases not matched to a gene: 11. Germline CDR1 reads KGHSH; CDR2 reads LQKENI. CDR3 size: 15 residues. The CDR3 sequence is CASSTRDRFLYEQYF. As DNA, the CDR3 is TGTGCCAGCTCAACCCGGGACAGATTTTTGTACGAGCAGTACTTC. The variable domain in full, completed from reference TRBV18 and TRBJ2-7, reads NAGVMQNPRHLVRRRGQEARLRCSPMKGHSHVYWYRQLPEEGLKFMVYLQKENIIDESGMPKERFSAEFPKEGPSILRIQQVVRGDSAAYFCASSTRDRFLYEQYFGPGTRLTVT.

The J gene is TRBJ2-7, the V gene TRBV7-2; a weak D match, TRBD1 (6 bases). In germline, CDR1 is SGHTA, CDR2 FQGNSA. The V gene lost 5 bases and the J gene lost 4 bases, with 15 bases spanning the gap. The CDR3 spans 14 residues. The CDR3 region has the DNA TGTGCCAGCAGCAGAACAGGGTTTCAATACGAGCAGTACTTC. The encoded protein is CASSRTGFQYEQYF.

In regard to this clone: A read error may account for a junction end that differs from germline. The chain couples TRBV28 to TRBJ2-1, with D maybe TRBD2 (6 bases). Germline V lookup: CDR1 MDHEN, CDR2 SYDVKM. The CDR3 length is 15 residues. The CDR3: CASSLPWDSSNEQFF. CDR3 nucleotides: TGTGCCAGCAGTCTCCCTTGGGACTCCTCCAATGAGCAGTTCTTC.

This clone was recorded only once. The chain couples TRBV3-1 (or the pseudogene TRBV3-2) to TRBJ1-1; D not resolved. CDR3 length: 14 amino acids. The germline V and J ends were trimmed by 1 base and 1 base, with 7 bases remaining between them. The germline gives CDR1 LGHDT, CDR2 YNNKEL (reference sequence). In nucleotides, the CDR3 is TGTGCCAGCAGCCAAGGAGCATCGAACACTGAAGCTTTCTTT. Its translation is CASSQGASNTEAFF.

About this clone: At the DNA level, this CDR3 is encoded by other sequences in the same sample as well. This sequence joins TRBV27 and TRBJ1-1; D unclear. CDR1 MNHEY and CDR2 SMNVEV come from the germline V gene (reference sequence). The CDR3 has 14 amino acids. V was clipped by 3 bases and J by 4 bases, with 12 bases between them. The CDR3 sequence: CASSLSRVGTEAFF. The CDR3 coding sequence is TGTGCCAGCAGTTTGTCTCGGGTGGGCACTGAAGCTTTCTTT.

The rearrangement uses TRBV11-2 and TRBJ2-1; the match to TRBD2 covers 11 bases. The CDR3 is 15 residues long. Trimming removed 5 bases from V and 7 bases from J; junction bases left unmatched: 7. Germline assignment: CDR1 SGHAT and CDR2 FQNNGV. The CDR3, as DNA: TGTGCCAGCAGCCCCCGGGCTAGCGGGGGGAATGAGCAGTTCTTC. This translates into CASSPRASGGNEQFF.

CDR3 nucleotides: TGTGCCATCAGGCCGGGACTAGGGGTTGAGCAGTTCTTC. As protein: CAIRPGLGVEQFF. This rearrangement joins TRBV10-3 to TRBJ2-1; TRBD2 agrees at 8 bases. With V trimmed by 6 bases and J by 9 bases, 7 bases remained unmatched. The length of the CDR3 is 13 residues. The germline gives CDR1 ENHRY, CDR2 SYGVKD.

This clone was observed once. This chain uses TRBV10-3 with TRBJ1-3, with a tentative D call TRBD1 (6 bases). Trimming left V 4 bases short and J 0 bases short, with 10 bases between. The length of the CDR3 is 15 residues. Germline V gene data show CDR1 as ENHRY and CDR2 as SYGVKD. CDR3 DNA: TGTGCCATCAGTGCCGGGACACGCTCTGGAAACACCATATATTTT. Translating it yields CAISAGTRSGNTIYF.

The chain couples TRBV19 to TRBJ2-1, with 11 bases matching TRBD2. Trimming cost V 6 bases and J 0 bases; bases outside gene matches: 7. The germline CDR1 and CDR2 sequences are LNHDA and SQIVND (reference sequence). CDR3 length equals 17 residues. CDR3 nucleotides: TGTGCCAGTAGCGGGACTAGCGGCGGATACTCCTACAATGAGCAGTTCTTC. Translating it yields CASSGTSGGYSYNEQFF.

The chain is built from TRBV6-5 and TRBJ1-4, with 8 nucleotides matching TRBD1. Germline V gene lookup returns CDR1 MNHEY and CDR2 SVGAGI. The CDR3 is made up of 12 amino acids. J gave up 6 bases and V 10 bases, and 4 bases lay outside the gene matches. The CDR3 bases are TGTGCCATCGGACAGGGATATGAAAAACTGTTTTTT. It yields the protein CAIGQGYEKLFF.